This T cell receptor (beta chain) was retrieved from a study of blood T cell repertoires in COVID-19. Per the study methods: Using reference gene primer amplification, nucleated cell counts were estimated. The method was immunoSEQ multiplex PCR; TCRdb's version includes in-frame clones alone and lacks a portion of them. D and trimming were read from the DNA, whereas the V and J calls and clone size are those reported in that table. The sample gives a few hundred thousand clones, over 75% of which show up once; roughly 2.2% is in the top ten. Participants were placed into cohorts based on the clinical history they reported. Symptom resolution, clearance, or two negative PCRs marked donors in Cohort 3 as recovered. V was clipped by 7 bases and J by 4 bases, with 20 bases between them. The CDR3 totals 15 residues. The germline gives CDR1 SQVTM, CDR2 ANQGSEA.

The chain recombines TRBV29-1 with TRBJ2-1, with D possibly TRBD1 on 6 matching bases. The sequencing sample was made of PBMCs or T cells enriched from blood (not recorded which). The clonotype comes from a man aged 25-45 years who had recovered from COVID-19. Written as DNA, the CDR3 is TGCAGCGCCCTCCCCGAAGGGGGTATATACAATGAGCAGTTCTTC. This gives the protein CSALPEGGIYNEQFF.